Sequencing of this T cell receptor (beta chain) was carried out in a study of T cell repertoires in cytomegalovirus infection. Across the study: Recently described HLA-C-restricted plus well-studied HLA-B-restricted CMV epitopes were used. Both CMV infection and a matching HLA type were indicated by public TCR beta signatures.

Study-level results: CMV carriers having the relevant HLA were flagged by cumulative public TCR beta family frequency.

The germline CDR1 and CDR2 sequences are MGHRA and YSYEKL. The CDR3 runs 15 residues. The ends were cut back, 2 bases at V and 2 bases at J, with 13 bases in the middle. Turning to this clonotype: As yet, its antigen is unknown.

TCRdb used MiXCR to reprocess the reads, holding one entry per CDR3 protein. This sample has hundreds of thousands of distinct CDR3 sequences, with 33% found just once. The chain employs TRBV4-1 and TRBJ2-7, with a tentative D call TRBD2 (7 bases). The source was cultured PBMCs, collected from culture after CMV antigen stimulation. The receptor's source is a human donor in good health (CMV status not recorded). Some clones in this sample may be carry-over from other donors' samples. CDR3 sequence reads: CASSQNGGGAYEQYF. As DNA, the CDR3 is TGCGCCAGCAGCCAAAATGGAGGGGGGGCCTACGAGCAGTACTTC.